This T cell receptor beta chain was retrieved from a study of blood T cells in healthy people across ages (dated by TCRdb to the mid-2010s). Study-level background: In model experiments, template switching captured roughly one uniquely barcoded TCR beta cDNA molecule for every two T cells. The study measured age-related changes in TCR beta repertoire diversity using deep sequencing normalized with unique cDNA molecular identifiers. The donors were divided into four age groups: young (average around 17 years), middle-aged (about 39), aged (about 60) and long-lived (approximately 74). To avoid experimental bias, donors of different ages were distributed randomly across sequencing lanes. For two donors (one aged 18 to 30 and one aged 80 or older), the study analyzed two additional independent replicas of 1 million unique cDNA reads from the same blood draw.

The CDR3 starts with the cysteine, ends with the phenylalanine, and has 12 residues. Here the CDR3 DNA is all that survives: 36 bases in frame from base 1. The trim is 4 bases for V and 4 bases for J, with a gap of 6 bases between the germline ends. The germline V gene specifies SGHRS as CDR1 and YFSETQ as CDR2. Library prep was done by 5' RACE. Sequencing took place on an Illumina HiSeq 2500. A second roughly 7 to 11 cycle PCR used a sample-barcoded 5' primer and a J-beta primer mix. Each TCR beta cDNA molecule received a unique molecular identifier from a template-switch 5' adaptor carrying 12 random nucleotides. Each sample yielded at least 2.5 million CDR3-containing paired-end reads. First-strand cDNA synthesis was performed from all RNA using the Mint cDNA synthesis kit, with priming by a TRBC-specific oligonucleotide. After uracil-DNA glycosylase treatment, a first 18-cycle PCR used universal primers M1SS and BC2_uni_R on all cDNA. Concerning the study's data processing: For normalization, 1 million high-quality reads were randomly selected from each sample, with every read carrying a distinct molecular identifier. Instead of being binned into consensus sequences, reads with shared molecular identifiers were discarded. CDR3 identification, clonotype clustering and error correction used MiTCR with a Q25 quality threshold and the strictest error-elimination algorithm. A nonparametric unseen species model using Euler transformation provided a lower-bound estimate of total TCR beta diversity. TCRdb reprocessing: public reads trimmed at Q25 with fastp, clones called with MiXCR, in-frame beta chains kept. Rows with one shared CDR3 protein collapse into an entry with the most common genes and DNA. These V and J calls derive from TCRdb rather than the authors' analysis. Across this sample there are fewer than 700,000 distinct CDR3 sequences, with less than 60% seen only once. The ten top clones hold around 24% of the sample.

Systemically healthy Caucasian individuals from Russia, 39 in total and aged roughly 6 to 100 years, were included as donors. Each donor gave roughly 9.5 milliliters of peripheral blood, collected into EDTA-treated Vacutainer tubes. Ficoll-Paque density-gradient centrifugation was used to isolate PBMCs, with at least 7 million per sample. Trizol reagent was used to extract total RNA from PBMCs, with at least 5 micrograms per sample. The percentages of naive CD45RAhigh/CD27high T cells were determined by flow cytometry on a PBMC aliquot from every donor. This clonotype was seen only a few times. Its antigen has not been determined. No base quality information exists; no much larger clone differs at one position. Paper-wide results and their limitations: Estimates of total diversity based on one million sequenced T cells were regarded as lower bounds and as underestimates. A strong correlation was found between observed TCR beta diversity and the percentage of naive T cells measured by flow cytometry. Bulk unsorted PBMC profiling prevented conclusive comparison of naive and antigen-experienced compartments. Donor CMV infection status was unknown, potentially confounding age-related changes in expanded clonotypes. Observed TCR beta diversity per million T cells fell roughly linearly with age, and a significant reduction was already apparent by age approximately 40. Compared with the aged group, the long-lived group had more naive CD4+ T cells, fewer expanded clones and increased TCR diversity, suggesting age selection.

The material sequenced was blood. The rearranged segments are TRBV5-1 and TRBJ2-1; no D segment can be confidently identified. The TCR originated in a man older than 75 in good health. CDR3 loop: CASSLFYNEQFF. The DNA sequence follows: TGCGCCAGCAGCCTATTTTACAATGAGCAGTTCTTC.